The 16 T cell receptor beta chains below all came from one sample that was sequenced in a study of cytomegalovirus exposure and HLA in healthy donors. Primers for the PCR totalled 60 Vbeta and 13 Jbeta. This table comes from immunoSEQ multiplex PCR, and its TCRdb copy is limited to in-frame clones, with some not included. The sample lists fewer than 200,000 clones, approximately 80% seen once, with approximately 2% in the top ten. Sequenced material: PBMCs. These receptors were obtained from a woman under 40 in good health and CMV-seronegative.

V is TRBV14 and J is TRBJ2-2; 8 nucleotides line up with TRBD1. Germline V gives CDR1 SGHDN, CDR2 FVKESK. The V and J ends lost 1 base and 7 bases, in that order; junction bases with no gene match: 5. The length of the CDR3 is 15 residues. The CDR3 DNA reads as TGTGCCAGCAGCCAAGCCAGGGGGCCTAGCGGGGAGCTGTTTTTT. Residues: CASSQARGPSGELFF.

The chain carries TRBV18 and TRBJ1-4; no definite D call. Between the trimmed V and J ends, which lost 2 bases and 4 bases, there was a span of 11 bases. Germline V gene data show CDR1 as KGHSH and CDR2 as LQKENI. This CDR3 comprises 15 residues. CDR3 DNA: TGTGCCAGCTCACCAAGACTCCAGCGTAATGAAAAACTGTTTTTT. Its protein is CASSPRLQRNEKLFF.

This chain uses TRBV28 with TRBJ1-5; TRBD1 matches 7 bases. V gave up 5 bases and J gave up 2 bases; unmatched junction bases: 6. The CDR3 totals 15 residues. From germline, CDR1 is MDHEN and CDR2 SYDVKM. CDR3 in amino acids: CASSGQGDGNQPQHF. CDR3 nucleotide sequence: TGTGCCAGCAGTGGGCAGGGGGATGGCAATCAGCCCCAGCATTTT.

The CDR3 nucleotides are TGTGCCAGTAGTATAAGGGGTTATAGCAATCAGCCCCAGCATTTT. It specifies CASSIRGYSNQPQHF. The chain carries TRBV19 and TRBJ1-5, with D perhaps TRBD1 (5 bases). V gave up 2 bases and J gave up 0 bases, with 8 bases separating them. The germline V gene has CDR1 LNHDA and CDR2 SQIVND (reference sequence). The CDR3 extends over 15 amino acids.

The CDR3 coding sequence is TGTGCCAGTAGTGGGTGGGGACAGGGGCCTGAAGCTTTCTTT. Protein sequence: CASSGWGQGPEAFF. The V and J genes are TRBV19 and TRBJ1-1, with 10 nucleotides matching TRBD1. Germline CDR1 and CDR2: LNHDA and SQIVND (reference sequence). The CDR3 consists of 14 residues. V was pared by 5 bases and J by 6 bases, with 6 bases of the junction left unmatched.

The chain uses TRBV5-1 and TRBJ2-3; 10 bases match TRBD1. The length of the CDR3 is 20 residues. Germline loops: CDR1 SGHRS, CDR2 YFSETQ. J gave up 0 bases and V 0 bases, and 13 bases lay outside the gene matches. The CDR3 sequence: CASSLVGTGAGSTSTDTQYF. The DNA of the CDR3 is TGCGCCAGCAGCTTGGTCGGGACAGGGGCCGGCTCTACTAGCACAGATACGCAGTATTTT.

The rearrangement uses TRBV5-8 and TRBJ2-2; unclear D gene. This CDR3 comprises 16 residues. Trimming removed 4 bases from V and 4 bases from J, with 17 bases in between. CDR1 is SGHTS and CDR2 is YDEGEE in the germline V gene. The CDR3 reads CASSHDKQKLTGELFF. The CDR3 region has the DNA TGTGCCAGCAGCCACGACAAGCAAAAGCTCACCGGGGAGCTGTTTTTT.

The rearrangement links TRBV4-3 to TRBJ2-7, with 7 bases that match TRBD1. The CDR3 runs 18 residues. Germline CDR1 and CDR2: LGHNA and YSLEER. The J segment lost 0 bases and the V segment lost 1 base, leaving 12 bases of the junction unmatched. CDR3 loop: CASSQVVSGAGGSYEQYF. The CDR3 coding sequence is TGCGCCAGCAGCCAAGTGGTTAGTGGAGCAGGGGGCTCCTACGAGCAGTACTTC.

This chain uses TRBV13 with TRBJ2-2; D might be TRBD2 (6 bases). V was shortened by 4 bases and J by 4 bases, with 10 bases between the two germline ends. The CDR3 runs 14 residues. Germline V gene sequence: CDR1 PRHDT, CDR2 FYEKMQ (reference sequence). CDR3 bases: TGTGCCAGCAGCTCCCAGGGAGGCACCGGGGAGCTGTTTTTT. Its protein is CASSSQGGTGELFF.

V gene TRBV15 combines with J gene TRBJ2-1, with 7 bases aligning to TRBD2. This CDR3 has 14 amino acids. The germline gives CDR1 LNHNV, CDR2 YYDKDF (reference sequence). The J segment lost 6 bases and the V segment lost 6 bases, leaving 8 bases of the junction unmatched. CDR3 in amino acids: CATRRLSGGNEQFF. In nucleotides, the CDR3 is TGTGCCACCAGGAGACTGTCGGGGGGCAATGAGCAGTTCTTC.

The chain couples TRBV7-9 to TRBJ2-6, with D possibly TRBD2 on 6 matching bases. From germline, CDR1 is SEHNR and CDR2 FQNEAQ (reference sequence). V was cut by 9 bases and J by 0 bases, with 9 bases left in between. CDR3 length: 14 residues. CDR3: CARGDSSGANVLTF. The CDR3 DNA reads as TGTGCCAGGGGGGACTCCTCTGGGGCCAACGTCCTGACTTTC.

This clone was picked up one time. This chain joins TRBV28 and TRBJ2-1; TRBD2 might be the D (6 bases). CDR3 size: 12 residues. The ends were cut back, 5 bases at V and 10 bases at J, with 12 bases in the middle. Germline V gives CDR1 MDHEN, CDR2 SYDVKM. CDR3 nucleotide sequence: TGTGCCAGCAGTCCGACTAGACGCGAGCAGTTCTTC. Residues: CASSPTRREQFF.

The V and J genes are TRBV11-2 and TRBJ1-2; TRBD1 matches 8 bases. The CDR3 is 16 amino acids. The germline CDR1 and CDR2 sequences are SGHAT and FQNNGV. Unmatched junction bases numbered 9, after V lost 2 bases and J lost 4 bases. CDR3 region: CASSLTRTGISYGYTF. CDR3 coding DNA: TGTGCCAGCAGCTTAACCCGGACAGGGATTAGCTATGGCTACACCTTC.

The V and J genes are TRBV6-1 and TRBJ2-2; D ambiguous. Germline V gene sequence: CDR1 MNHNS, CDR2 SASEGT. CDR3 size: 13 residues. V was trimmed by 1 base and J by 3 bases, leaving 3 bases between them. The CDR3 loop reads CASSEGDTGELFF. In nucleotides, the CDR3 is TGTGCCAGCAGTGAAGGCGACACCGGGGAGCTGTTTTTT.

This chain uses TRBV5-1 with TRBJ1-1, with 7 bases that match TRBD1. The ends lost 0 bases at V and 0 bases at J; junction bases unmatched: 8. Germline assignment: CDR1 SGHRS and CDR2 YFSETQ. CDR3 length: 17 residues. CDR3: CASSLARDSLMNTEAFF. The CDR3 DNA sequence: TGCGCCAGCAGCTTGGCGAGGGACAGCCTGATGAACACTGAAGCTTTCTTT. Looking up the rest from reference TRBV5-1 and TRBJ1-1 gives the full variable domain: KAGVTQTPRYLIKTRGQQVTLSCSPISGHRSVSWYQQTPGQGLQFLFEYFSETQRNKGNFPGRFSGRQFSNSRSEMNVSTLELGDSALYLCASSLARDSLMNTEAFFGQGTRLTVV.

V usage is TRBV19 and J usage is TRBJ2-7; 10 bases are shared with TRBD1. CDR3 length: 18 amino acids. Germline CDR1 reads LNHDA; CDR2 reads SQIVND (reference sequence). With V trimmed by 6 bases and J by 4 bases, 18 bases remained unmatched. The CDR3 DNA sequence: TGTGCCAGTAGCATCCAGCACCACACCGGGACAGGGGTTTACGAGCAGTACTTC. It translates to CASSIQHHTGTGVYEQYF.